The clone carrying this T cell receptor beta chain was counted ten times or more. The CDR3 consists of 17 residues. Germline CDR1 SGHKS, CDR2 YYEKEE (reference sequence). V dropped 3 bases and J dropped 9; count of bases not matched to a gene: 13. The data were taken from a study of spatial heterogeneity in lung cancer. In the library, each TCR cDNA molecule bore its own unique molecular identifier. TCRdb processed the 5' RACE reads anew with MiXCR; each CDR3 protein has one entry. This table holds some 37,000 distinct CDR3 sequences, about 7.2% found once. Time point denoted: sample taken at primary tumor resection.

The chain couples TRBV5-5 to TRBJ2-1, with 12 bases lining up with TRBD2. The material sequenced was PBMCs, taken at surgery. The clonotype was recovered from a female donor with early-stage non-small cell lung cancer. The CDR3, as DNA: TGTGCCAGCAGCTCGGGACTAGCGGGTGGGCTCTCGTTTGAGCAGTTCTTC. Amino acids: CASSSGLAGGLSFEQFF.